Each of the 25 T cell receptor beta chains below was sequenced from the same sample in a study of cytomegalovirus exposure and HLA in healthy donors. Assay used: immunoSEQ multiplex PCR; TCRdb lists only in-frame clones, some missing. The sample has under 200,000 clones, approximately 86% seen once. Material for sequencing was PBMCs. The origin of the receptors is a woman aged 18-30 years in good health and CMV-seronegative.

The chain uses TRBV7-2 and TRBJ1-4; D remains unclear. V lost 5 bases and J 4 bases, leaving 11 bases between the germline ends. The CDR3 extends over 14 amino acids. The germline CDR1 and CDR2 sequences are SGHTA and FQGNSA. The CDR3 DNA sequence: TGTGCCAGCAGCATAGACGGACTTAATGAAAAACTGTTTTTT. Residues: CASSIDGLNEKLFF.

The chain carries TRBV27 and TRBJ1-1; the D gene is possibly TRBD1 (5 bases). From germline, CDR1 is MNHEY and CDR2 SMNVEV (reference sequence). V was cut by 0 bases and J by 1 base, with 12 bases left in between. The CDR3 loop spans 16 amino acids. Here the CDR3 DNA reads TGTGCCAGCAGTTTATCAGGGGAGGGACCGAACACTGAAGCTTTCTTT. This sequence encodes CASSLSGEGPNTEAFF.

The chain links TRBV4-3 to TRBJ2-1, with D maybe TRBD2 (5 bases). With 0 bases removed from V and 0 bases from J, the gap between germline ends came to 12 bases. The germline gives CDR1 LGHNA, CDR2 YSLEER. The CDR3 has 17 residues. The CDR3 loop reads CASSQDSREFSYNEQFF. The CDR3 DNA reads TGCGCCAGCAGCCAAGACTCGAGGGAATTCTCCTACAATGAGCAGTTCTTC.

The CDR3, as DNA: TGTGCCAGCAGCCTCAGGGGGGTAACCACCGGGGAGCTGTTTTTT. This gives the protein CASSLRGVTTGELFF. The V and J genes are TRBV9 and TRBJ2-2; D perhaps matches TRBD1 (7 bases). The CDR3 is 15 amino acids. In germline, CDR1 is SGDLS, CDR2 YYNGEE. Trimming took 4 bases from V and 4 from J, leaving 14 bases between them.

CDR3 bases: TGCGCCAGCAGCAGCCCCCCCACCGGGACGAACACCGGGGAGCTGTTTTTT. Its translation is CASSSPPTGTNTGELFF. The J gene is TRBJ2-2, the V gene TRBV10-1; TRBD2 is a possible D gene (5 bases). Per the germline V gene, CDR1 is WNHNN and CDR2 is SYGVQD (reference sequence). Trimming removed 6 bases at V and 0 bases at J, with 17 bases between. The CDR3 has 17 residues.

This clone has more than one count but fewer than ten. V and J are TRBV30 and TRBJ1-2, with a possible D match to TRBD1 (6 bases). Germline lookup yields CDR1 GTSNPN and CDR2 SVGIG (reference sequence). Trimming took 6 bases from V and 4 from J, leaving 12 bases between them. CDR3 size: 12 residues. The CDR3 region is CACALGGYGYTF. The DNA of the CDR3 is TGTGCCTGTGCCCTAGGGGGCTATGGCTACACCTTC.

In its sample, this clone was seen a few times. The chain joins TRBV4-2 to TRBJ1-4; 10 bases agree with TRBD1. The CDR3 runs to 16 residues. The V gene end was trimmed by 1 base and the J gene end by 2 bases; junction bases not matched to a gene: 1. Germline values: CDR1 LGHNA, CDR2 YNFKEQ. The CDR3 is CASSQGQGATNEKLFF. CDR3 nucleotides: TGTGCCAGCAGCCAAGGACAGGGGGCTACTAATGAAAAACTGTTTTTT.

The chain has TRBV29-1 and TRBJ1-2; possible D gene TRBD1, 5 bases. The CDR3 runs 11 residues. Germline loops: CDR1 SQVTM, CDR2 ANQGSEA. The CDR3 nucleotides are TGCGGGTGCAGGGAAGACTATGGCTACACCTTC. The encoded protein is CGCREDYGYTF.

This clone was recorded only once. At one end, the junction sequence differs from germline, possibly due to a read error. The V call is TRBV19, the J call TRBJ2-4, with D perhaps TRBD2 (5 bases). This CDR3 is 14 amino acids long. CDR1 is LNHDA, CDR2 SQIVND, per germline (reference sequence). This chain's CDR3 is CASSIRNSRAVEDF. The CDR3 coding sequence is TGTGCCAGTAGTATTAGGAATTCGAGGGCCGTAGAGGACTTC.

The chain uses TRBV12-5 and TRBJ1-5, with D perhaps TRBD1 (6 bases). The germline V and J ends were trimmed by 6 bases and 4 bases, with 10 bases remaining between them. The CDR3 sequence is 13 residues long. Germline CDR1 is LGHNT and CDR2 is FRNRAP. The CDR3 bases are TGTGCTAGTGGACAGGGTAGTAATCAGCCCCAGCATTTT. Its protein is CASGQGSNQPQHF.

The V call is TRBV5-4, the J call TRBJ1-2, with D possibly being TRBD1 (5 bases). V was clipped by 2 bases and J by 8 bases, with 28 bases between them. The CDR3 loop spans 18 amino acids. Germline V gene data show CDR1 as SGHNT and CDR2 as YYREEE (reference sequence). In nucleotides, the CDR3 is TGTGCCAGCAGCTTCGCCCTCAGATTCGGGGGATGGGTGCGGGGCTACACCTTC. Translating gives CASSFALRFGGWVRGYTF.

V and J are TRBV15 and TRBJ2-7, with 9 positions matching TRBD2. Germline CDR1 is LNHNV and CDR2 is YYDKDF (reference sequence). V lost 3 bases and J lost 1; bases outside the gene matches: 16. The CDR3 consists of 19 residues. CDR3 coding DNA: TGTGCCACCAGCAGGGAATTTGCCGAAGCTAGCGGGATTTCCTACGAGCAGTACTTC. Protein: CATSREFAEASGISYEQYF. The variable domain in full, completed from reference TRBV15 and TRBJ2-7, reads DAMVIQNPRYQVTQFGKPVTLSCSQTLNHNVMYWYQQKSSQAPKLLFHYYDKDFNNEADTPDNFQSRRPNTSFCFLDIRSPGLGDTAMYLCATSREFAEASGISYEQYFGPGTRLTVT.

V and J are TRBV6-1 and TRBJ1-4; 9 bases map to TRBD1. Trimming at V came to 6 bases and at J to 4 bases, leaving 3 bases not matched to a gene. There are 14 residues in the CDR3. CDR1 and CDR2 from the germline V gene are MNHNS and SASEGT. The CDR3 loop reads CASRRTGDNEKLFF. In DNA form, the CDR3 reads TGTGCCAGCAGGAGGACAGGGGATAATGAAAAACTGTTTTTT.

As to this clone: This same CDR3 is encoded by further DNA sequences in the sample. The chain uses TRBV5-1 and TRBJ1-5; D gene unclear. Per the germline V gene, CDR1 is SGHRS and CDR2 is YFSETQ. The CDR3 sequence is 15 residues long. The V end lost 0 bases, the J end lost 2 bases, and 9 bases lay between the germline ends. This CDR3 is CASSLDPGGNQPQHF. For the CDR3, the DNA is TGCGCCAGCAGCTTGGATCCCGGGGGCAATCAGCCCCAGCATTTT. Full variable domain (missing parts from reference TRBV5-1 and TRBJ1-5): KAGVTQTPRYLIKTRGQQVTLSCSPISGHRSVSWYQQTPGQGLQFLFEYFSETQRNKGNFPGRFSGRQFSNSRSEMNVSTLELGDSALYLCASSLDPGGNQPQHFGDGTRLSIL.

This clone was seen a handful of times. The V call is TRBV6-4, the J call TRBJ2-3, with D tentatively TRBD2 (6 bases). The V end lost 4 bases, the J end lost 3 bases, and 11 bases lay between the germline ends. CDR1 and CDR2 from the germline V gene are MRHNA and SNTAGT. The CDR3 extends over 14 amino acids. The CDR3 loop is CASSVAEGTDTQYF. The CDR3 region has the DNA TGTGCCAGCAGTGTCGCGGAGGGAACAGATACGCAGTATTTT.

The rearrangement links TRBV10-1 to TRBJ2-3, with TRBD1 matching over 9 bases. This CDR3 region has 15 residues. The J segment lost 6 bases and the V segment lost 2 bases, leaving 6 bases of the junction unmatched. Germline CDR1 is WNHNN and CDR2 is SYGVQD (reference sequence). DNA of the CDR3: TGCGCCAGCAGTGAGCCGGGACAGGGTTACGATACGCAGTATTTT. It codes for CASSEPGQGYDTQYF.

This clone occurred a few times. The V and J genes are TRBV5-4 and TRBJ1-1, with D possibly being TRBD1 (5 bases). The CDR3 length is 14 residues. V was clipped by 0 bases and J by 3 bases, with 9 bases between them. CDR1 is SGHNT, CDR2 YYREEE, per germline (reference sequence). The CDR3, as DNA: TGTGCCAGCAGCTTGGACAGGTGGGACACTGAAGCTTTCTTT. Protein sequence: CASSLDRWDTEAFF. Filled out from reference TRBV5-4 and TRBJ1-1, the complete variable domain reads ETGVTQSPTHLIKTRGQQVTLRCSSQSGHNTVSWYQQALGQGPQFIFQYYREEENGRGNFPPRFSGLQFPNYSSELNVNALELDDSALYLCASSLDRWDTEAFFGQGTRLTVV.

The rearrangement links TRBV6-4 to TRBJ1-5, with a possible D match to TRBD1 (5 bases). The CDR3 length is 13 residues. The germline V gene has CDR1 MRHNA and CDR2 SNTAGT. V was pared by 3 bases and J by 7 bases, with 10 bases between. In nucleotides, the CDR3 is TGTGCCAGCAGTGAAGGGGTAGGCCAGCCCCAGCATTTT. Translation: CASSEGVGQPQHF.

The V gene is TRBV5-1, the J gene TRBJ2-3, with 9 positions matching TRBD1. The CDR3 runs to 15 residues. Unmatched junction bases numbered 2, after V lost 0 bases and J lost 3 bases. Germline loops: CDR1 SGHRS, CDR2 YFSETQ. CDR3 residues: CASSLGDRATDTQYF. The CDR3 DNA follows: TGCGCCAGCAGCTTGGGGGACAGGGCGACAGATACGCAGTATTTT. Based on the CDR3 plus reference TRBV5-1 and TRBJ2-3, the full variable domain is KAGVTQTPRYLIKTRGQQVTLSCSPISGHRSVSWYQQTPGQGLQFLFEYFSETQRNKGNFPGRFSGRQFSNSRSEMNVSTLELGDSALYLCASSLGDRATDTQYFGPGTRLTVL.

V is TRBV27 and J is TRBJ2-7; 10 bases match TRBD2. This CDR3 spans 17 amino acids. CDR1 MNHEY and CDR2 SMNVEV come from the germline V gene (reference sequence). The V gene end was trimmed by 0 bases and the J gene end by 2 bases; junction bases not matched to a gene: 7. CDR3 nucleotide sequence: TGTGCCAGCAGTTTATCCCCCATCCTAGCGGGGGCCTACGAGCAGTACTTC. Translated: CASSLSPILAGAYEQYF.

The genes are TRBV27 and TRBJ1-1; D possibly corresponds to TRBD1 (5 bases). V lost 3 bases and J 3 bases, leaving 8 bases between the germline ends. Germline V CDR1 and CDR2: MNHEY, SMNVEV (reference sequence). This CDR3 is built from 13 residues. Here the CDR3 reads CASSLTAHTEAFF. CDR3 nucleotides: TGTGCCAGCAGTTTGACAGCCCACACTGAAGCTTTCTTT.

This clone was counted a single time. J is TRBJ2-1 and V is TRBV13; weak D call: TRBD2 (6 bases). Trimming left V 3 bases short and J 9 bases short, with 9 bases between. The CDR3 is made up of 12 amino acids. Per germline, CDR1 PRHDT and CDR2 FYEKMQ (reference sequence). CDR3 sequence (DNA): TGTGCCAGCAGCTTTATAGCGGCTGAGCAGTTCTTC. Protein: CASSFIAAEQFF.

The rearrangement joins TRBV5-1 to TRBJ2-3; D perhaps matches TRBD2 (6 bases). This CDR3 comprises 16 residues. The germline gives CDR1 SGHRS, CDR2 YFSETQ. V gave up 4 bases and J gave up 2 bases, with 17 bases separating them. The CDR3 is CASSPIDGTATDTQYF. The CDR3 nucleotides are TGCGCCAGCAGCCCCATCGACGGGACTGCCACAGATACGCAGTATTTT.

The chain uses TRBV11-2 and TRBJ1-2; D uncertain. The germline V and J ends were trimmed by 6 bases and 5 bases, with 7 bases remaining between them. The CDR3 spans 11 residues. The germline V gene encodes CDR1 SGHAT and CDR2 FQNNGV. The CDR3 coding sequence is TGTGCCAGCAGGCCCCAGTATGGCTACACCTTC. Translating it yields CASRPQYGYTF.

V gene TRBV5-6 combines with J gene TRBJ1-1, with D uncertain. Germline V gene lookup returns CDR1 SGHDT and CDR2 YYEEEE. This CDR3 has 15 amino acids. With 3 bases removed from V and 4 bases from J, the gap between germline ends came to 16 bases. The CDR3 sequence is CASSSRGLWLTEAFF. The CDR3 coding sequence is TGTGCCAGCAGCTCGCGGGGATTGTGGCTCACTGAAGCTTTCTTT.